The 30 T cell receptor beta chains in this list originate from one sample, sequenced in a study of CD8 T cells in ankylosing spondylitis. Each CDR3 protein gets one entry after TCRdb re-called the 5' RACE reads with MiXCR. The sample contains about 250,000 distinct CDR3 sequences, under 12% of which appear only once. The sequenced sample was blood, either unsorted or a sorted T cell fraction (not recorded which). These receptors were taken from a male donor with ankylosing spondylitis or in good health (not recorded which).

Many counts were recorded for this clonotype. The rearrangement uses TRBV5-1 and TRBJ2-7; D is possibly TRBD1 (6 bases). CDR3 length: 14 amino acids. Germline V gives CDR1 SGHRS, CDR2 YFSETQ. Trimming removed 0 bases at V and 0 bases at J, with 7 bases between. DNA for the CDR3: TGCGCCAGCAGCTTGGGACAGGTCTCCTACGAGCAGTACTTC. Its protein product is CASSLGQVSYEQYF.

This clonotype has at least ten counts. J is TRBJ2-3 and V is TRBV5-1, with 7 bases identical to TRBD2. Trimming at V came to 6 bases and at J to 2 bases, leaving 12 bases not matched to a gene. This CDR3 spans 16 amino acids. Germline V gene data show CDR1 as SGHRS and CDR2 as YFSETQ. The CDR3 reads CASKVTGGPFTDTQYF. In nucleotides, the CDR3 is TGCGCCAGCAAGGTGACGGGAGGCCCCTTCACAGATACGCAGTATTTT.

This clonotype appeared many times. The chain uses TRBV10-3 and TRBJ2-5; 7 nucleotides agree with TRBD1. J was trimmed by 3 bases and V by 5 bases; bases with no gene match: 6. Per the germline V gene, CDR1 is ENHRY and CDR2 is SYGVKD. The CDR3 totals 14 residues. CDR3 sequence: CAISLTGVEETQYF. The CDR3 region has the DNA TGTGCCATCAGTTTAACAGGGGTGGAAGAGACCCAGTACTTC.

The J gene is TRBJ1-6, the V gene TRBV20-1; 9 nucleotides align to TRBD1. Germline values: CDR1 DFQATT, CDR2 SNEGSKA (reference sequence). This CDR3 has 15 amino acids. V was clipped by 0 bases and J by 10 bases; unmatched bases: 7. CDR3 nucleotide sequence: TGCAGTGCTAGAGAACCGGGACAGGGAAAATCACCCCTCCACTTT. This gives the protein CSAREPGQGKSPLHF.

This clonotype was counted at least ten times. The chain recombines TRBV5-1 with TRBJ2-1; 7 bases are shared with TRBD2. The CDR3 extends over 14 amino acids. Germline CDR1 reads SGHRS; CDR2 reads YFSETQ. The V and J ends lost 5 bases and 9 bases, in that order; junction bases with no gene match: 11. The CDR3 region is CASSRDGTKSEQFF. DNA for the CDR3: TGCGCCAGCAGTCGAGACGGGACTAAGTCTGAGCAGTTCTTC. The full variable domain, completed using reference TRBV5-1 and TRBJ2-1, is KAGVTQTPRYLIKTRGQQVTLSCSPISGHRSVSWYQQTPGQGLQFLFEYFSETQRNKGNFPGRFSGRQFSNSRSEMNVSTLELGDSALYLCASSRDGTKSEQFFGPGTRLTVL.

This clonotype was observed many times. V and J are TRBV12-3 or TRBV12-4 and TRBJ2-7; weak D call: TRBD1 (6 bases). Trimming left V 6 bases short and J 3 bases short, with 15 bases between. The CDR3 sequence is 14 residues long. The DNA of the CDR3 is TGTGCCAGCAGCCCCATGAGGGGGAGCTACGAGCAGTACTTC. Protein sequence: CASSPMRGSYEQYF.

This clonotype was seen ten or more times. J is TRBJ1-1 and V is TRBV20-1; weak D call: TRBD1 (5 bases). With 2 bases removed from V and 3 bases from J, the gap between germline ends came to 13 bases. This CDR3 contains 14 residues. Germline CDR1 and CDR2: DFQATT and SNEGSKA (reference sequence). The CDR3 sequence is CSARLGRLDTEAFF. The CDR3 DNA follows: TGCAGTGCTAGATTGGGGCGGCTGGACACTGAAGCTTTCTTT.

In the case of this clonotype: This may be a read error: a much more frequent sequence differs by one nucleotide. This chain links TRBV5-6 with TRBJ1-1; tentatively, D is TRBD1 (5 bases). CDR1 and CDR2 from the germline V gene are SGHDT and YYEEEE. The CDR3 is made up of 15 amino acids. Trimming took 1 base from V and 2 from J, leaving 12 bases between them. The CDR3 sequence is CASSLLGLVNTEAFF. Here the CDR3 DNA reads TGTGCCAGCAGCTTGTTGGGACTGGTAAACACTGAAGCTTTCTTT.

This clonotype was counted at least ten times. The chain joins TRBV29-1 to TRBJ1-1; D is ambiguous. Germline CDR1 reads SQVTM; CDR2 reads ANQGSEA. The CDR3 covers 13 residues. V lost 4 bases and J 3 bases, leaving 12 bases between the germline ends. The CDR3 coding sequence is TGCAGCGTTGGGGTGTTGCCGGACACTGAAGCTTTCTTT. Translating gives CSVGVLPDTEAFF.

This chain links TRBV7-9 with TRBJ1-1; 7 bases line up with TRBD1. V lost 5 bases, J lost 5 bases, and 8 bases stayed unmatched. Per germline, CDR1 SEHNR and CDR2 FQNEAQ (reference sequence). The CDR3 sequence is 14 residues long. The CDR3 coding sequence is TGTGCCAGCAGCCAGGCACAGGGGCTTACTGAAGCTTTCTTT. The encoded protein is CASSQAQGLTEAFF.

This clonotype was detected many times. The rearrangement joins TRBV4-1 to TRBJ2-1, with 12 bases fitting TRBD2. This CDR3 comprises 18 residues. Germline V CDR1 and CDR2: MGHRA, YSYEKL. The junction had 12 bases not matched to a gene; V was cut back by 4 bases and J by 5 bases. CDR3 protein: CASSRDVITSGRHNEQFF. In DNA, the CDR3 is TGCGCCAGCAGCCGGGACGTCATCACTAGCGGGAGGCACAATGAGCAGTTCTTC.

This clonotype was seen at least ten times. This chain links TRBV3-1 with TRBJ2-1; D may be TRBD1 (5 bases). The CDR3 consists of 15 residues. Trimming stripped 0 bases from V and 6 bases from J, with 12 bases between. The germline V gene has CDR1 LGHDT and CDR2 YNNKEL (reference sequence). The CDR3 sequence: CASSQDPSRVNEQFF. Written as DNA, the CDR3 is TGTGCCAGCAGCCAAGATCCATCCAGGGTCAATGAGCAGTTCTTC.

This clonotype showed up many times. J is TRBJ1-3 and V is TRBV7-2; D may be TRBD1 (6 bases). The germline V gene has CDR1 SGHTA and CDR2 FQGNSA. The CDR3 length is 15 residues. V was clipped by 0 bases and J by 3 bases, with 9 bases between them. CDR3 nucleotides: TGTGCCAGCAGCTTAGCGGGGACAAGTGGAAACACCATATATTTT. Encoded protein: CASSLAGTSGNTIYF. Together with reference TRBV7-2 and TRBJ1-3, the CDR3 gives the full variable domain: GAGVSQSPSNKVTEKGKDVELRCDPISGHTALYWYRQSLGQGLEFLIYFQGNSAPDKSGLPSDRFSAERTGGSVSTLTIQRTQQEDSAVYLCASSLAGTSGNTIYFGEGSWLTVV.

The V call is TRBV18, the J call TRBJ2-3; TRBD1 matches at 7 bases. The V segment lost 4 bases and the J segment 1 base; nucleotides outside the gene matches: 20. CDR1 and CDR2 from the germline V gene are KGHSH and LQKENI. CDR3 length: 20 residues. CDR3 DNA sequence: TGTGCCAGCTCACTACGATCGACAGGGACAAGTCTCCTTGGCACAGATACGCAGTATTTT. Translation: CASSLRSTGTSLLGTDTQYF.

On this clonotype itself: A single base separates this from a much larger clone, so it may be a read error. This chain links TRBV7-2 with TRBJ1-2, with 7 bases matching TRBD1. The germline CDR1 and CDR2 sequences are SGHTA and FQGNSA. V lost 5 bases, J lost 10 bases, and 16 bases stayed unmatched. The CDR3 has 15 amino acids. The CDR3 reads CASSPWSRGLDDYTF. CDR3 coding DNA: TGTGCCAGCAGCCCCTGGTCGAGGGGGCTTGATGACTACACCTTC.

This clonotype occurred once. One junction end disagrees with the germline gene, perhaps due to a read error. This chain uses TRBV7-9 with TRBJ2-1, with 12 bases matching TRBD2. Germline V lookup: CDR1 SEHNR, CDR2 FQNEAQ (reference sequence). There are 17 residues in the CDR3. The CDR3 loop reads CANSFPLLAGGPGEQFF. For the CDR3, the DNA is TGTGCCAACAGCTTCCCCCTCCTAGCGGGGGGGCCTGGTGAGCAGTTCTTC. The variable domain in full, completed from reference TRBV7-9 and TRBJ2-1, reads DTGVSQNPRHKITKRGQNVTFRCDPISEHNRLYWYRQTLGQGPEFLTYFQNEAQLEKSRLLSDRFSAERPKGSFSTLEIQRTEQGDSAMYLCANSFPLLAGGPGEQFFGPGTRLTVL.

This clonotype was counted at least ten times. The chain joins TRBV10-3 to TRBJ2-3, with TRBD2 identical over 11 bases. The V and J ends lost 4 bases and 3 bases, in that order; junction bases with no gene match: 0. Germline values: CDR1 ENHRY, CDR2 SYGVKD. The length of the CDR3 is 14 residues. This chain's CDR3 is CAISGTSGTDTQYF. CDR3 nucleotide sequence: TGTGCCATCAGTGGGACTAGCGGGACAGATACGCAGTATTTT.

The sample holds many counts of this clonotype. This chain uses TRBV7-8 with TRBJ2-1; 9 nucleotides line up with TRBD2. This CDR3 region has 19 residues. V was clipped by 7 bases and J by 4 bases; unmatched bases: 20. Germline CDR1 is SGHVS and CDR2 is FQNEAQ. In DNA, the CDR3 is TGTGCCAGCACCGGTGGGCTAGCGGGGACCTCGGGTGGGTACAATGAGCAGTTCTTC. Protein product: CASTGGLAGTSGGYNEQFF.

This clonotype was seen once. The CDR3 reads CASTITSGPSYEQYF. The CDR3 DNA reads TGTGCCAGCACCATTACTAGCGGCCCCTCCTACGAGCAGTACTTC. The V gene is TRBV7-6, the J gene TRBJ2-7, with 8 positions matching TRBD2. Germline-derived CDR1 and CDR2 are SGHVS and FNYEAQ. V lost 7 bases, J lost 0 bases, and 8 bases stayed unmatched. The CDR3 spans 15 residues. The full variable domain, its missing parts supplied by reference TRBV7-6 and TRBJ2-7, is GAGVSQSPRYKVTKRGQDVALRCDPISGHVSLYWYRQALGQGPEFLTYFNYEAQQDKSGLPNDRFSAERPEGSISTLTIQRTEQRDSAMYRCASTITSGPSYEQYFGPGTRLTVT.

This clonotype was counted between two and nine times. The genes are TRBV30 and TRBJ2-3; 7 bases agree with TRBD2. Germline CDR1 and CDR2: GTSNPN and SVGIG (reference sequence). The J segment lost 0 bases and the V segment lost 0 bases, leaving 12 bases of the junction unmatched. The CDR3 is 18 amino acids. The CDR3 loop is CAWSVSAGATLSTDTQYF. The DNA of the CDR3 is TGTGCCTGGAGTGTATCCGCGGGAGCCACCCTTAGCACAGATACGCAGTATTTT.

As concerns this clonotype: This clone may be a read error of a much larger clone one base away. The genes are TRBV6-1 and TRBJ2-6; D is perhaps TRBD1 (6 bases). The CDR3 is 13 amino acids. Germline V gives CDR1 MNHNS, CDR2 SASEGT. Here the CDR3 reads CVSSPRTVHVLTF. The DNA for the CDR3 is TGTGTCAGCAGCCCGAGGACAGTTCACGTCCTGACTTTC.

This clonotype was found many times. This chain joins TRBV7-2 and TRBJ1-2; a possible D gene is TRBD1 (5 bases). CDR3 size: 12 residues. The germline V gene encodes CDR1 SGHTA and CDR2 FQGNSA. The V and J ends lost 5 bases and 5 bases respectively, with 9 bases between them. CDR3 protein: CASSNSGYGYTF. The CDR3 DNA reads as TGTGCCAGCAGCAACTCAGGGTATGGCTACACCTTC.

The chain combines TRBV7-9 with TRBJ2-2; D unresolved. The CDR3 is made up of 14 amino acids. Germline V gene data show CDR1 as SEHNR and CDR2 as FQNEAQ (reference sequence). Trimming removed 3 bases at V and 6 bases at J, with 11 bases between. The CDR3 DNA follows: TGTGCCAGCAGCTTCTTTGGGTGGTCCGGGGAGCTGTTTTTT. It is translated as CASSFFGWSGELFF.

The V call is TRBV12-3 or TRBV12-4, the J call TRBJ2-7; D could derive from TRBD1 or TRBD2 (5 bases each). Trimming cost V 11 bases and J 2 bases, with 16 bases left between them. This CDR3 spans 13 amino acids. The CDR3 here is CAVGTGPTYEQYF. The DNA of the CDR3 is TGTGCCGTCGGGACGGGGCCAACCTACGAGCAGTACTTC.

This clonotype has a count of ten or more. The V call is TRBV3-1, the J call TRBJ1-6; a weak D match, TRBD1 (5 bases). The ends were cut back, 0 bases at V and 6 bases at J, with 18 bases in the middle. Germline V lookup: CDR1 LGHDT, CDR2 YNNKEL (reference sequence). The CDR3 extends over 18 amino acids. The CDR3 is CASSQEIRGAETNSPLHF. CDR3 nucleotides: TGTGCCAGCAGCCAAGAAATAAGAGGGGCCGAAACTAATTCACCCCTCCACTTT.

This clonotype was detected many times. The chain carries TRBV20-1 and TRBJ1-6; 7 nucleotides align to TRBD1. Trimming took 8 bases from V and 7 from J; bases not matched to a gene: 11. Germline V gives CDR1 DFQATT, CDR2 SNEGSKA (reference sequence). There are 14 residues in the CDR3. CDR3 nucleotide sequence: TGCAGTCCTTCAGGGGGGGTAGGGAATTCACCCCTCCACTTT. Its translation is CSPSGGVGNSPLHF.

This clonotype came up many times. This rearrangement joins TRBV20-1 to TRBJ2-2, with D perhaps TRBD1 or TRBD2 (6 bases each). V was cut by 2 bases and J by 0 bases, with 16 bases left in between. The germline V gene encodes CDR1 DFQATT and CDR2 SNEGSKA (reference sequence). The CDR3 consists of 17 residues. As DNA, the CDR3 is TGCAGTGCTAGAAGCCCCCGGGGGCAGACGAACACCGGGGAGCTGTTTTTT. Amino acid sequence: CSARSPRGQTNTGELFF.

This clonotype was seen many times. The chain couples TRBV25-1 to TRBJ1-3; the D gene is possibly TRBD1 (5 bases). Germline V gene lookup returns CDR1 MGHDK and CDR2 SYGVNS. The length of the CDR3 is 16 residues. Trimming took off 4 bases at V and 5 bases at J, with 18 bases between the two ends. The CDR3 nucleotides read TGTGCCAGCAGTGGCCCTTCATTGGGGGTCAGAAACACCATATATTTT. Protein sequence: CASSGPSLGVRNTIYF.

Many counts were recorded for this clonotype. The rearrangement uses TRBV15 and TRBJ2-6; D is perhaps TRBD2 (5 bases). The germline V and J ends were trimmed by 0 bases and 0 bases, with 9 bases remaining between them. The germline V gene encodes CDR1 LNHNV and CDR2 YYDKDF (reference sequence). The CDR3 has 17 amino acids. This CDR3 is CATSREAGISGANVLTF. The CDR3 bases are TGTGCCACCAGCAGAGAGGCGGGTATCTCTGGGGCCAACGTCCTGACTTTC.

V usage is TRBV3-1 and J usage is TRBJ1-1; D uncertain. V was shortened by 2 bases and J by 2 bases, with 9 bases between the two germline ends. The CDR3 is 14 amino acids. Germline CDR1 and CDR2: LGHDT and YNNKEL (reference sequence). The chain's CDR3 is CASSQFPGNTEAFF. The CDR3 coding sequence is TGTGCCAGCAGCCAATTCCCAGGAAACACTGAAGCTTTCTTT.